A selection of T cell receptor beta chains follows, all from one sample in a study of cytomegalovirus exposure and HLA in healthy donors. Generated by immunoSEQ multiplex PCR, the TCRdb table keeps only in-frame clones and is missing some. Found here are around 140,000 clones, roughly 79% of them singletons; the top ten hold around 1.9%. The sequenced material came from PBMCs. All receptors come from a woman aged 40 to 50 in good health and CMV-seronegative. Both conserved end residues are part of each CDR3. The order of the fields is V gene, J gene, D gene, clone size, CDR3 protein, CDR3 DNA. D genes are given only for firm matches. For some rows the clone size is stated as once, few or many, or as a class when expanded; others skip it.

V: TRBV7-9; J: TRBJ2-7; D: NA; size: NA; CDR3: CASSPPGRRSYEQYF; DNA: TGTGCCAGCAGCCCTCCCGGGAGAAGGTCCTACGAGCAGTACTTC
V: TRBV7-2; J: TRBJ1-2; D: NA; size: NA; CDR3: CASSPGTDYGYTF; DNA: TGTGCCAGCAGCCCCGGGACTGACTATGGCTACACCTTC
V: TRBV5-8; J: TRBJ1-5; D: TRBD1; size: NA; CDR3: CASQRKGQVNQPQHF; DNA: TGTGCCAGCCAAAGAAAGGGACAGGTTAATCAGCCCCAGCATTTT
V: TRBV7-8; J: TRBJ1-5; D: NA; size: once; CDR3: CASSLTSSNQPQHF; DNA: TGTGCCAGCAGCTTAACATCAAGCAATCAGCCCCAGCATTTT
V: TRBV27; J: TRBJ2-1; D: TRBD2; size: NA; CDR3: CASSFGSSGINEQFF; DNA: TGTGCCAGCAGTTTTGGGTCTAGCGGGATCAATGAGCAGTTCTTC
V: TRBV5-1; J: TRBJ2-1; D: TRBD1; size: NA; CDR3: CASSLPGTGSNEQFF; DNA: TGCGCCAGCAGCTTACCCGGGACAGGGTCCAATGAGCAGTTCTTC
V: TRBV7-3; J: TRBJ2-3; D: TRBD2; size: NA; CDR3: CASSKAGGEDTQYF; DNA: TGTGCCAGCAGCAAAGCGGGAGGGGAGGATACGCAGTATTTT
V: TRBV7-2; J: TRBJ2-7; D: NA; size: NA; CDR3: CASSPHPGRGYEQYF; DNA: TGTGCCAGCAGCCCTCACCCCGGGAGAGGATACGAGCAGTACTTC
V: TRBV5-1; J: TRBJ2-1; D: TRBD2; size: NA; CDR3: CASSLGLAGVNEQFF; DNA: TGCGCCAGCAGCTTGGGTCTAGCGGGAGTCAATGAGCAGTTCTTC
V: TRBV10-3; J: TRBJ1-5; D: NA; size: NA; CDR3: CAISEQVSVQPQHF; DNA: TGTGCCATCAGTGAACAGGTATCAGTTCAGCCCCAGCATTTT
V: TRBV6-6; J: TRBJ1-1; D: NA; size: few; CDR3: CASSFPGNTEAFF; DNA: TGTGCCAGCAGTTTCCCAGGTAACACTGAAGCTTTCTTT
V: TRBV10-3; J: TRBJ1-2; D: TRBD1; size: NA; CDR3: CAISENDRGRDGYTF; DNA: TGTGCCATCAGTGAGAACGACAGGGGGCGCGATGGCTACACCTTC
V: TRBV9; J: TRBJ2-7; D: NA; size: NA; CDR3: CASSVGPGSSYEQYF; DNA: TGTGCCAGCAGCGTAGGGCCGGGGAGCTCCTACGAGCAGTACTTC
V: TRBV7-2; J: TRBJ2-5; D: NA; size: NA; CDR3: CASSQHLYQETQYF; DNA: TGTGCCAGCAGCCAACACCTTTACCAAGAGACCCAGTACTTC
V: TRBV6-6; J: TRBJ2-2; D: TRBD1; size: NA; CDR3: CASSPPRTGQTGELFF; DNA: TGTGCCAGCAGTCCTCCCCGGACAGGGCAAACCGGGGAGCTGTTTTTT
V: TRBV19; J: TRBJ1-3; D: NA; size: NA; CDR3: CASSFQATGNTIYF; DNA: TGTGCCAGTAGTTTCCAGGCGACTGGAAACACCATATATTTT
V: TRBV5-3; J: TRBJ2-7; D: NA; size: NA; CDR3: CARSQEKGSYEQYF; DNA: TGTGCCAGAAGCCAGGAAAAGGGGTCCTACGAGCAGTACTTC
V: TRBV9; J: TRBJ1-4; D: TRBD1; size: few; CDR3: CASSRTGAREKLFF; DNA: TGTGCCAGCAGCCGGACAGGGGCACGGGAAAAACTGTTTTTT
V: TRBV5-4; J: TRBJ1-2; D: NA; size: NA; CDR3: CASSPLSDSNYGYTF; DNA: TGTGCCAGCAGTCCATTATCGGACAGTAACTATGGCTACACCTTC
V: TRBV6-1; J: TRBJ1-2; D: NA; size: NA; CDR3: CASTRRGDGYTF; DNA: TGTGCCAGCACCCGTAGGGGCGATGGCTACACCTTC
V: TRBV11-3; J: TRBJ2-7; D: NA; size: NA; CDR3: CASSLGPQKLYEQYF; DNA: TGTGCCAGCAGCTTAGGGCCACAGAAGCTCTACGAGCAGTACTTC
V: TRBV28; J: TRBJ2-2; D: NA; size: once; CDR3: CASRLRSLRTGELFF; DNA: TGTGCCAGCCGACTCCGGAGCTTACGGACCGGGGAGCTGTTTTTT
V: TRBV11-1; J: TRBJ2-5; D: TRBD2; size: few; CDR3: CASSLVGLAVQETQYF; DNA: TGTGCCAGCAGCCTAGTGGGACTAGCGGTCCAAGAGACCCAGTACTTC
V: TRBV19; J: TRBJ2-3; D: TRBD1; size: NA; CDR3: CASNGRLLTGSGGGLVDTQYF; DNA: TGTGCCAGTAACGGAAGGTTGCTCACCGGGTCAGGGGGCGGCTTAGTAGATACGCAGTATTTT
V: TRBV9; J: TRBJ2-2; D: NA; size: once; CDR3: CASSDLGSSNTGELFF; DNA: TGTGCCAGCAGCGACCTCGGGAGCTCGAACACCGGGGAGCTGTTTTTT
V: TRBV4-3; J: TRBJ2-7; D: TRBD1; size: NA; CDR3: CASSSLGTGNYEQYF; DNA: TGCGCCAGCAGTTCTTTAGGGACAGGGAACTACGAGCAGTACTTC
V: TRBV7-3; J: TRBJ1-2; D: NA; size: few; CDR3: CASSLGRNYGYTF; DNA: TGTGCCAGCAGCTTAGGCAGGAACTATGGCTACACCTTC
V: TRBV7-2; J: TRBJ2-4; D: TRBD1; size: NA; CDR3: CASSPTGLAKNIQYF; DNA: TGTGCCAGCAGCCCGACAGGGCTCGCCAAAAACATTCAGTACTTC
V: TRBV19; J: TRBJ1-2; D: NA; size: NA; CDR3: CASSLNYGYTF; DNA: TGTGCCAGTTCCCTTAACTATGGCTACACCTTC
V: TRBV19; J: TRBJ2-1; D: NA; size: NA; CDR3: CASSTLEAALRNEQFF; DNA: TGTGCCAGTAGTACGCTGGAAGCAGCGCTACGTAATGAGCAGTTCTTC
V: TRBV11-2; J: TRBJ2-3; D: NA; size: NA; CDR3: CASSLLGGGGISDTQYF; DNA: TGTGCCAGCAGCTTACTAGGCGGGGGCGGGATCTCAGATACGCAGTATTTT
V: TRBV4-3; J: TRBJ2-2; D: TRBD2; size: once; CDR3: CASSQGGGTGELFF; DNA: TGCGCCAGCAGCCAAGGCGGGGGGACCGGGGAGCTGTTTTTT
V: TRBV28; J: TRBJ2-5; D: TRBD1; size: NA; CDR3: CASSRGQGAVETQYF; DNA: TGTGCCAGCAGTAGGGGACAGGGGGCTGTAGAGACCCAGTACTTC
V: TRBV18; J: TRBJ2-5; D: TRBD1; size: NA; CDR3: CASSLSTGYPQETQYF; DNA: TGTGCCAGCTCATTGTCGACAGGGTACCCGCAAGAGACCCAGTACTTC
V: TRBV20-1; J: TRBJ1-1; D: NA; size: few; CDR3: CSAREQQKAFF; DNA: TGCAGTGCTAGAGAACAGCAAAAAGCTTTCTTT
V: TRBV14; J: TRBJ1-2; D: NA; size: NA; CDR3: CASSFHGSGIDGYTF; DNA: TGTGCCAGCAGCTTCCACGGGTCGGGTATTGATGGCTACACCTTC
V: TRBV18; J: TRBJ2-7; D: TRBD1; size: NA; CDR3: CASSPPGQDQYEQYF; DNA: TGTGCCAGCTCGCCTCCGGGACAGGACCAGTACGAGCAGTACTTC
V: TRBV5-1; J: TRBJ2-7; D: TRBD1; size: NA; CDR3: CASSPHVGQGKLVEQYF; DNA: TGCGCCAGCAGCCCACATGTGGGACAGGGTAAACTCGTCGAGCAGTACTTC
V: TRBV28; J: TRBJ1-5; D: TRBD1; size: NA; CDR3: CASSSPGQDSNQPQHF; DNA: TGTGCCAGCAGTTCCCCGGGACAGGATAGCAATCAGCCCCAGCATTTT
V: TRBV27; J: TRBJ1-2; D: TRBD1; size: NA; CDR3: CASSATGGYGYTF; DNA: TGTGCCAGCAGTGCGACAGGGGGCTATGGCTACACCTTC
V: TRBV6-1; J: TRBJ1-2; D: NA; size: NA; CDR3: CASSEVGRLYGYTF; DNA: TGTGCCAGCAGTGAAGTGGGGAGACTCTATGGCTACACCTTC
V: TRBV4-2; J: TRBJ1-5; D: NA; size: NA; CDR3: CASSQVPGKVFDQPQHF; DNA: TGTGCCAGCAGCCAAGTCCCAGGGAAGGTGTTTGATCAGCCCCAGCATTTT
V: TRBV5-4; J: TRBJ1-5; D: NA; size: once; CDR3: CASSLDLGVGQPQHF; DNA: TGTGCCAGCAGCTTGGATCTGGGAGTGGGTCAGCCCCAGCATTTT
V: TRBV28; J: TRBJ2-5; D: TRBD1; size: NA; CDR3: CASGRQGWQETQYF; DNA: TGTGCCAGCGGCCGACAGGGGTGGCAAGAGACCCAGTACTTC
V: TRBV19; J: TRBJ1-3; D: NA; size: NA; CDR3: CASSIRKTASGNTIYF; DNA: TGTGCCAGTAGTATTAGGAAGACAGCCTCTGGAAACACCATATATTTT
V: TRBV28; J: TRBJ2-7; D: NA; size: NA; CDR3: CASTPGGPAIYEQYF; DNA: TGTGCCAGCACTCCCGGGGGGCCTGCCATCTACGAGCAGTACTTC
V: TRBV2; J: TRBJ1-1; D: NA; size: NA; CDR3: CASSDEGTTEAFF; DNA: TGTGCCAGCAGTGACGAGGGAACGACTGAAGCTTTCTTT
V: TRBV20-1; J: TRBJ1-1; D: NA; size: NA; CDR3: CRGTGTEAFF; DNA: TGCAGAGGAACAGGGACTGAAGCTTTCTTT
V: TRBV28; J: TRBJ2-7; D: NA; size: NA; CDR3: CASEKTPQGAYEQYF; DNA: TGTGCCAGCGAGAAGACCCCCCAGGGTGCCTACGAGCAGTACTTC
V: TRBV6-5; J: TRBJ1-4; D: TRBD1; size: few; CDR3: CASSRQGNDEKLFF; DNA: TGTGCCAGCAGCCGACAGGGGAATGATGAAAAACTGTTTTTT
V: TRBV6-1; J: TRBJ2-7; D: TRBD1; size: NA; CDR3: CASIPGQGPTYEQYF; DNA: TGTGCCAGTATCCCGGGACAGGGCCCTACCTACGAGCAGTACTTC
V: TRBV9; J: TRBJ2-1; D: TRBD2; size: NA; CDR3: CASSLSGATYNEQFF; DNA: TGTGCCAGCAGCCTTAGCGGGGCCACCTACAATGAGCAGTTCTTC